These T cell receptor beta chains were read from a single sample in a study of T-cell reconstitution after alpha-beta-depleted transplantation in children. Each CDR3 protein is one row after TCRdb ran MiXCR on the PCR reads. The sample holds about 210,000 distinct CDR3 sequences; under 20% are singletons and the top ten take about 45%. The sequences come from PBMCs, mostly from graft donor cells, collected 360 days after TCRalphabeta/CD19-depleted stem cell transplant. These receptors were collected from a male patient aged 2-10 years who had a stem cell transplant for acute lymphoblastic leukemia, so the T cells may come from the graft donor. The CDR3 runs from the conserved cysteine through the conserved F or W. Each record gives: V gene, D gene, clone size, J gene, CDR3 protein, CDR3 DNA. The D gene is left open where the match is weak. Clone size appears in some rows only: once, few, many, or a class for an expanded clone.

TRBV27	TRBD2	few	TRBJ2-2	CASSLPSGVNTGELFF	TGTGCCAGCAGTTTACCTAGCGGGGTTAACACCGGGGAGCTGTTTTTT
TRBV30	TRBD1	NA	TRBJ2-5	CAWMRQGDETQYF	TGTGCCTGGATGCGACAGGGGGACGAGACCCAGTACTTC
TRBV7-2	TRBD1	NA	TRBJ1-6	CASSRGQGDSPLHF	TGTGCCAGCAGCAGAGGACAGGGGGATTCACCCCTCCACTTT
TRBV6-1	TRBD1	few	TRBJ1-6	CASSRRTGTYNSPLHF	TGTGCCAGCAGCCGTAGGACAGGGACATATAATTCACCCCTCCACTTT
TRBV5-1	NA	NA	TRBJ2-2	CASSLIRNTGELFF	TGCGCCAGCAGCTTGATTCGGAACACCGGGGAGCTGTTTTTT
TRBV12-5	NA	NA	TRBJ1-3	CASGLVGNPLANSGNTIYF	TGTGCTAGTGGTTTGGTAGGGAACCCACTAGCAAACTCTGGAAACACCATATATTTT
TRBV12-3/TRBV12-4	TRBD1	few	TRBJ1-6	CASSLQGAGNSPLHF	TGTGCCAGCAGTTTACAGGGGGCAGGCAATTCACCCCTCCACTTT
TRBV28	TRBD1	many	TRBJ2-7	CASRGQGGHYEQYF	TGTGCCAGCAGGGGACAGGGAGGGCACTACGAGCAGTACTTC
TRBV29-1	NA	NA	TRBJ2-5	CSAGWGTQETQYF	TGCAGCGCGGGATGGGGGACACAAGAGACCCAGTACTTC
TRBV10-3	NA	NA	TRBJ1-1	CAISGGGFTEAFF	TGTGCCATCAGTGGGGGAGGGTTCACTGAAGCTTTCTTT
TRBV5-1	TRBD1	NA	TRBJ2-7	CASSLEGQGPSYEQYF	TGCGCCAGCAGCTTGGAAGGACAGGGCCCTTCCTACGAGCAGTACTTC
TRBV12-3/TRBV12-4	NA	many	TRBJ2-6	CASRTGLSGANVLTF	TGTGCCAGCAGAACGGGACTTTCTGGGGCCAACGTCCTGACTTTC
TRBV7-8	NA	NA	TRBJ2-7	CASSPVPLSSYEQYF	TGTGCCAGCAGCCCCGTCCCGTTATCCTCCTACGAGCAGTACTTC
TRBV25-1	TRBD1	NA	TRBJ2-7	CASSVTGTHEQYF	TGTGCCAGCAGTGTGACAGGGACCCACGAGCAGTACTTC
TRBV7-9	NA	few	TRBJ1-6	CASPRSGDYNSPLHF	TGTGCCAGCCCCAGATCGGGAGACTATAATTCACCCCTCCACTTT
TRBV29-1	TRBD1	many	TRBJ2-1	CSVDDRGLDEQFF	TGCAGCGTTGATGACAGGGGGCTCGATGAGCAGTTCTTC
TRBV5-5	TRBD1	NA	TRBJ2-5	CASSLYALGQGETQYF	TGTGCCAGCAGCTTGTATGCGCTTGGACAGGGAGAGACCCAGTACTTC
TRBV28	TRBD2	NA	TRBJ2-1	CASSLGSGGGMGNEQFF	TGTGCCAGCAGTCTAGGTTCGGGCGGGGGGATGGGGAATGAGCAGTTCTTC
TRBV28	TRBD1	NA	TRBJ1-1	CASRQTAPGQGGTEAFF	TGTGCCAGCCGCCAAACGGCACCGGGACAGGGAGGCACTGAAGCTTTCTTT
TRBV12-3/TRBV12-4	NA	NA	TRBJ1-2	CASSFRSYGYTF	TGTGCCAGCAGTTTCCGCAGCTATGGCTACACCTTC
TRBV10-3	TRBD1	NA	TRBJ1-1	CAISGPGTGRTEAFF	TGTGCCATCAGCGGACCCGGGACAGGGCGCACTGAAGCTTTCTTT
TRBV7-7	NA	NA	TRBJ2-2	CASSLGASGGTGELFF	TGTGCCAGCAGCTTAGGCGCTTCGGGCGGGACCGGGGAGCTGTTTTTT
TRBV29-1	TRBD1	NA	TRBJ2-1	CSVHSGTGKNYNEQFF	TGCAGCGTACACAGTGGGACAGGGAAAAACTACAATGAGCAGTTCTTC
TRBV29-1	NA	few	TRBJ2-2	CSVVEENTGELFF	TGCAGCGTTGTAGAGGAGAACACCGGGGAGCTGTTTTTT
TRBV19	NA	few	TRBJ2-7	CASSMEGGDYEQYF	TGTGCCAGTAGTATGGAAGGGGGGGACTACGAGCAGTACTTC
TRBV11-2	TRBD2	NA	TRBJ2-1	CASSSTSGGDPSYNEQFF	TGTGCCAGCAGCTCCACTAGCGGGGGGGATCCCTCCTACAATGAGCAGTTCTTC
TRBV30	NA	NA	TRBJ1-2	CAWSPGANYGYTF	TGTGCCTGGAGCCCCGGGGCTAACTATGGCTACACCTTC
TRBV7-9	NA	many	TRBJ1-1	CASSGRDPAFF	TGTGCCAGCAGCGGGCGGGACCCTGCTTTCTTT